This T cell receptor (beta chain) was recovered during a study of blood T cells in healthy people across ages (dated by TCRdb to between 2014 and 2017). General notes on the study: In model experiments, template switching captured about one uniquely barcoded TCR beta cDNA molecule for every two T cells. The study measured age-related changes in TCR beta repertoire diversity using deep sequencing normalized with unique cDNA molecular identifiers. Donors were grouped into four age groups: young (average roughly 17 years), middle-aged (over 35), aged (over 55) and long-lived (about 90). Donors of different ages were randomly distributed across sequencing lanes to avoid experimental bias. Two additional independent replicas of 1 million unique cDNA reads from the same blood draw were analyzed for two donors (one aged 18 to 30 and one aged 80 or older). The study at large found these results: Because donor CMV infection status was unknown, age-related changes in expanded clonotypes were potentially confounded. Observed TCR beta diversity per million T cells fell roughly linearly with age, and a significant reduction was already apparent by age about 36. Because profiling used bulk unsorted PBMCs, naive and antigen-experienced compartments could not be compared conclusively. Estimates of total diversity from one million sequenced T cells were regarded as lower bounds and underestimates. The long-lived group showed more naive CD4+ T cells, fewer expanded clones and increased TCR diversity than the aged group, suggesting age selection. Observed TCR beta diversity correlated strongly with the percentage of naive T cells measured by flow cytometry.

This clonotype came up many times. Its binding antigen is unknown. No quality values exist for individual bases; no much larger clone is one base distant. The library came from 5' RACE. Reads for this sample came from an Illumina HiSeq 2500. A second about 7 to 12 cycle PCR used a sample-barcoded 5' primer and a J-beta primer mix. A template-switch 5' adaptor carrying 12 random nucleotides introduced a unique molecular identifier onto each TCR beta cDNA molecule. Each sample yielded at least 3 million CDR3-containing paired-end reads. First-strand cDNA was synthesized from all RNA with the Mint cDNA synthesis kit, primed by a TRBC-specific oligonucleotide. All cDNA was treated with uracil-DNA glycosylase and then went through a first 18-cycle PCR with the universal primers M1SS and BC2_uni_R. As for how the authors treated the data: Normalization of each sample was performed by random selection of 1 million high-quality reads, each carrying a distinct molecular identifier. Instead of being binned into consensus sequences, reads that shared molecular identifiers were thrown out. MiTCR, with a Q25 quality threshold and the strictest error-elimination algorithm, was used for CDR3 identification, clonotype clustering and error correction. A nonparametric unseen species model using Euler transformation provided a lower-bound estimate of total TCR beta diversity. Starting from the raw public reads, TCRdb applied fastp trimming at Q25, assembled clones with MiXCR and retained in-frame beta chains. Entries are consolidated by CDR3 protein sequence, retaining the most common genes and DNA. TCRdb's processing, not the authors' own work, is the source of the V and J calls. The sample includes some 880,000 distinct CDR3 sequences, with 35% to 40% observed a single time. Together, the top ten hold 10% to 15% of the sample.

Systemically healthy Caucasian individuals from Russia, 35 to 50 in total and aged roughly 6 to 100 years, were included as donors. Ten milliliters of peripheral blood were drawn from each donor into EDTA-treated Vacutainer tubes. Ficoll-Paque density-gradient centrifugation was used to isolate PBMCs, with at least 6.5 million obtained per sample. Total RNA was extracted from PBMCs with Trizol reagent, with at least 6 micrograms obtained per sample. Naive CD45RAhigh/CD27high T cell percentages were measured by flow cytometry on a PBMC aliquot from every donor. From cysteine to phenylalanine, the CDR3 is 16 amino acids long. Of all the DNA, just the CDR3 is kept, 48 bases in frame from base 1. V is trimmed back by 3 bases and J by 3 bases, and the junction contains 10 bases that no gene match accounts for. Sequences LNHNV (CDR1) and YYDKDF (CDR2) are obtained from the germline V gene (reference sequence).

Sequenced input: blood. Here the chain combines TRBV15 and TRBJ1-1, with 7 middle bases fitting TRBD1. The TCR comes from a man aged 18 to 35 in good health. CDR3 region: CATSSYQGGVDTEAFF. The DNA sequence reads TGTGCCACCAGCAGCTATCAGGGGGGGGTCGACACTGAAGCTTTCTTT.